This T cell receptor (beta chain) was captured by sequencing in a study of PD-1 blockade in classical Hodgkin lymphoma. Findings and limits, study-wide: Patients with a complete response exhibited baseline diversity comparable to newly diagnosed patients.

Details on this clone: Antigen specificity is unknown.

Every patient was affected by relapse after autologous stem cell transplantation, while exposure to brentuximab vedotin was not uniform. This CDR3 comprises 13 residues. CDR1 is SGHTA, CDR2 FQGTGA, per germline. V lost 1 base and J 2 bases, leaving 5 bases between the germline ends. Data came from immunoSEQ multiplex PCR; TCRdb stores just in-frame clones and leaves some out. The sample includes roughly 13,000 clones, 75% to 90% of them seen just once. This clonotype was obtained from a human donor with classical Hodgkin lymphoma. This chain links TRBV7-3 with TRBJ1-1; no clear D gene. The sample here was peripheral blood mononuclear cells (PBMCs), taken at baseline. In DNA form, the CDR3 reads TGTGCCAGCAGCTTAAAGGTAAACACTGAAGCTTTCTTT. It translates to CASSLKVNTEAFF.